This T cell receptor beta chain emerged from a study of siplizumab effects on memory and regulatory T cells. General observations from the study: Siplizumab produced a significant drop in alloreactive sequences attributable to unstimulated CD4+ memory cells. Many proliferating CD4+ or CD8+ clones remained unclassified. Roughly 75-96% of them could not be assigned either a naive or a memory phenotype. Memory cells seemed less diverse than naive T cells, which seemed major alloresponse contributors.

A word on this clone: Its antigen is unknown.

This CDR3 is 16 amino acids long. CDR1 and CDR2 (germline): SGHRS, YFSETQ. Losses at the gene ends were 4 bases for V and 5 bases for J; bases not matched to a gene: 15. Sequencing was performed with immunoSEQ multiplex PCR; in TCRdb, only in-frame clones are kept and a portion is missing. Of just over 60,000 clones detected, around 80% appear once; the ten largest clones hold approximately 0.4%. The gene calls are TRBV5-1 and TRBJ2-7; TRBD1 agrees at 7 bases. The TCR originated in a human donor in good health. The sequencing sample was made of memory CD4+ T cells sorted from blood. CDR3 residues: CASSGTTGITVHEQYF. The CDR3, as DNA: TGCGCCAGCAGCGGGACGACAGGGATTACCGTCCACGAGCAGTACTTC.